This TCR beta chain was profiled in a study of T-cell memory formation after mild COVID-19. Study-wide points: Mainly in CM and EM were contracting CD4+ clones; CD8+ were in EMRA.

This clonotype was detected many times. The antigen is unknown. Amplification by 5'RACE using constant-segment primers produced TCR alpha and TCR beta cDNA libraries that carried sample barcodes and UMIs. TCRdb re-called the 5' RACE reads through MiXCR, storing one row per CDR3 protein. The sample lists just over 300,000 distinct CDR3 sequences; roughly 21% were seen once. Sequenced: PBMCs or a T cell subset sorted from them (not recorded which). The clonotype comes from a man younger than 30 who had mild COVID-19 (a few samples of this study predate the infection). Cell type and time point are not known.

The CDR3 DNA is TGCGCCAGCAGCCAAGATAACACTGAAGCTTTCTTT. Translated, it gives CASSQDNTEAFF. The chain is built from TRBV4-1 and TRBJ1-1; D is unresolved. V was cut by 0 bases and J by 2 bases, with 1 base left in between. CDR3 length equals 12 residues. Germline V gives CDR1 MGHRA, CDR2 YSYEKL.